This entry describes one TCR beta chain. The CDR3 is 12 amino acids. V gave up 6 bases and J gave up 5 bases, with 9 bases separating them. Per germline, CDR1 SNHLY and CDR2 FYNNEI. This sample is part of a study of T cells after posttransplantation cyclophosphamide. Sequencing used immunoSEQ multiplex PCR; TCRdb keeps in-frame clones, though not all of them. Of tens of thousands of clones detected, about 82% appear once; the ten largest clones hold about 2.6%. Material for sequencing was PBMCs. V gene TRBV2 combines with J gene TRBJ2-3; tentative D call: TRBD1 (5 bases). The TCR comes from a man aged 25 to 45 with a blood cancer, CMV-positive, and with a related stem cell donor. The DNA for the CDR3 is TGTGCCAGCAGACTTCAGGGAGATACGCAGTATTTT. This codes for CASRLQGDTQYF.